This T cell receptor beta chain was recorded in a study of T cell clonotyping in hematopoietic cell transplantation. There are a few counts of this clone. Its antigen is currently unknown. Whole-study findings and limits: After transplant, recipient diversity fell while pathologically expanded clonotypes grew through day 180.

Using immunoSEQ multiplex PCR, the repertoire was profiled, and TCRdb retains in-frame clones only, with some absent. The data hold 10,000 or so clones, with 80% to 90% observed a single time. The CDR3 is 15 residues long. V was pared by 2 bases and J by 0 bases, with 2 bases of the junction left unmatched. Germline CDR1 and CDR2: SGHRS and YFSETQ. This TCR was recovered from a human patient who had an allogeneic stem cell transplant, so the T cells may come from the graft donor. The donor label of this sample is uncertain. Some clones in this sample may be carry-over from other donors' samples. The sequencing here drew on PBMCs, taken 180 days after allogeneic stem cell transplant. The rearrangement joins TRBV5-1 to TRBJ1-2, with TRBD1 identical over 9 bases. The CDR3 is CASSFGDRANYGYTF. Written as DNA, the CDR3 is TGCGCCAGCAGCTTCGGGGACAGGGCTAACTATGGCTACACCTTC.